Shown below are 21 T cell receptor beta chains from a single sample sequenced in a study of cytomegalovirus exposure and HLA in healthy donors (dated 2017 in TCRdb). Library generation was performed with the immunoSEQ multiplex PCR assay. TCRdb took over this immuneACCESS table, retaining in-frame rearrangements with V and J assigned. Such tables are incomplete; in checked studies, under half of the missing clones stem from an unresolved V gene, and the remainder is unexplained. In all, the sample holds about 160,000 clones, and 86% of those were seen once. The ten most abundant clones make up about 5.8% of the sample. The specimen was PBMCs. The receptors were sampled from a woman aged 30 to 39 in good health and CMV-seronegative.

The chain has TRBV7-9 and TRBJ2-5, with D maybe TRBD2 (5 bases). Germline V gene data show CDR1 as SEHNR and CDR2 as FQNEAQ (reference sequence). CDR3 length equals 17 residues. The V and J ends lost 3 bases and 5 bases respectively, with 22 bases between them. CDR3 in amino acids: CASSFLYDRDLWETQYF. The CDR3 DNA reads TGTGCCAGCAGCTTCTTATATGACCGGGATCTTTGGGAGACCCAGTACTTC.

The rearrangement links TRBV7-2 to TRBJ1-2, with a tentative D call TRBD1 (6 bases). The CDR3 runs to 15 residues. CDR1 SGHTA and CDR2 FQGNSA come from the germline V gene. V was cut by 4 bases and J by 2 bases, with 14 bases left in between. CDR3 protein: CASSSTLTGNYGYTF. The DNA for the CDR3 is TGTGCCAGCAGCTCTACCTTGACAGGAAACTATGGCTACACCTTC.

J is TRBJ1-2 and V is TRBV19; 10 bases fit TRBD1. This CDR3 comprises 16 residues. The junction had 10 bases not matched to a gene; V was cut back by 6 bases and J by 3 bases. Germline values: CDR1 LNHDA, CDR2 SQIVND (reference sequence). CDR3 residues: CASRPLRDRGDYGYTF. As DNA, the CDR3 is TGTGCCAGTAGGCCCCTCCGGGACAGGGGAGACTATGGCTACACCTTC.

This clone was seen a single time. V usage is TRBV7-6 and J usage is TRBJ1-6; 8 bases match TRBD1. V lost 0 bases to trimming and J lost 10 bases; unmatched junction nucleotides: 11. Germline lookup yields CDR1 SGHVS and CDR2 FNYEAQ. The CDR3 contains 17 residues. The CDR3 nucleotides read TGTGCCAGCAGCTTAGCTGCAGAAGGACAGGGTAACTCACCCCTCCACTTT. The encoded protein is CASSLAAEGQGNSPLHF.

The chain has TRBV7-3 and TRBJ2-7; D possibly corresponds to TRBD1 (5 bases). This CDR3 is 15 amino acids long. The V end was cut by 2 bases, the J end by 0 bases, with 11 bases between. Germline V gives CDR1 SGHTA, CDR2 FQGTGA. CDR3 nucleotides: TGTGCCAGCAGCTTAGGCTTGGGGCCCTCCTACGAGCAGTACTTC. It codes for CASSLGLGPSYEQYF.

The rearrangement joins TRBV5-1 to TRBJ2-7; D is perhaps TRBD1 (5 bases). Germline values: CDR1 SGHRS, CDR2 YFSETQ. The germline V and J ends were trimmed by 2 bases and 3 bases, with 15 bases remaining between them. The CDR3 loop spans 15 amino acids. CDR3: CASSFQGNLLYEQYF. CDR3 bases: TGCGCCAGCAGCTTTCAGGGTAATCTACTCTACGAGCAGTACTTC.

This chain uses TRBV9 with TRBJ1-5; 10 nucleotides match TRBD1. V lost 4 bases and J lost 6; bases outside the gene matches: 4. CDR3 length equals 14 residues. From germline, CDR1 is SGDLS and CDR2 YYNGEE. The CDR3 loop reads CASSRDRGPQPQHF. The CDR3 region has the DNA TGTGCCAGCAGCCGAGACAGGGGGCCTCAGCCCCAGCATTTT.

The chain uses TRBV28 and TRBJ2-7; possibly TRBD1 or TRBD2 for D (6 bases each). V dropped 6 bases and J dropped 3 bases, with 21 bases sitting between them. Per the germline V gene, CDR1 is MDHEN and CDR2 is SYDVKM. The CDR3 runs 16 residues. The CDR3 is CASSQQQGLPHYEQYF. As DNA, the CDR3 is TGTGCCAGCAGCCAGCAACAGGGACTCCCACACTACGAGCAGTACTTC.

This clone was observed once. The CDR3 is CASRAGTGNGYTF. The DNA of the CDR3 is TGTGCCAGCAGAGCCGGGACAGGGAATGGCTACACCTTC. The rearrangement uses TRBV6-5 and TRBJ1-2; 9 bases map to TRBD1. V lost 6 bases and J lost 6; bases outside the gene matches: 5. Germline V lookup: CDR1 MNHEY, CDR2 SVGAGI. The CDR3 spans 13 residues.

The CDR3 DNA sequence: TGCGCCAGCAGCCAGGGACAGGGAACTAATGAAAAACTGTTTTTT. Translated, it gives CASSQGQGTNEKLFF. The chain is built from TRBV4-3 and TRBJ1-4; 9 bases line up with TRBD1. Germline loops: CDR1 LGHNA, CDR2 YSLEER. The length of the CDR3 is 15 residues. The ends lost 3 bases at V and 1 base at J; junction bases unmatched: 0.

This clone was counted a few times. Other DNA sequences in the sample encode the same CDR3. V gene TRBV15 combines with J gene TRBJ2-2; possibly TRBD2 for D (5 bases). The V end was cut by 0 bases, the J end by 1 base, with 6 bases between. Germline V gene data show CDR1 as LNHNV and CDR2 as YYDKDF (reference sequence). The CDR3 contains 15 residues. CDR3 bases: TGTGCCACCAGCAGAGACCGGGGGAACACCGGGGAGCTGTTTTTT. Protein sequence: CATSRDRGNTGELFF.

V usage is TRBV7-2 and J usage is TRBJ2-1; possible D gene TRBD2, 6 bases. V lost 5 bases and J lost 6, with 14 bases in between. Germline V gives CDR1 SGHTA, CDR2 FQGNSA. The CDR3 has 14 residues. The CDR3 spells CASSTEGLSNEQFF. The DNA of the CDR3 is TGTGCCAGCAGCACAGAGGGACTGAGCAATGAGCAGTTCTTC.

This chain connects TRBV19 to TRBJ1-3, with D possibly matching TRBD1 (5 bases). V lost 4 bases and J 4 bases, leaving 8 bases between the germline ends. This CDR3 has 13 amino acids. From germline, CDR1 is LNHDA and CDR2 SQIVND (reference sequence). For the CDR3, the DNA is TGTGCCAGTAGTAGGGGGACCGGAAACACCATATATTTT. Protein sequence: CASSRGTGNTIYF. Supplemented by reference TRBV19 and TRBJ1-3, the full variable domain reads DGGITQSPKYLFRKEGQNVTLSCEQNLNHDAMYWYRQDPGQGLRLIYYSQIVNDFQKGDIAEGYSVSREKKESFPLTVTSAQKNPTAFYLCASSRGTGNTIYFGEGSWLTVV.

The rearrangement joins TRBV15 to TRBJ2-1, with 11 bases matching TRBD1. The CDR3 is 14 amino acids. Trimming took 9 bases from V and 7 from J; bases not matched to a gene: 8. The germline V gene encodes CDR1 LNHNV and CDR2 YYDKDF (reference sequence). The CDR3 DNA reads as TGTGCCACTATACGGGACAGGGGGGAGAATGAGCAGTTCTTC. It encodes CATIRDRGENEQFF.

The rearrangement links TRBV5-5 to TRBJ1-2; D is undetermined. This CDR3 is 12 amino acids long. The germline V gene has CDR1 SGHKS and CDR2 YYEKEE (reference sequence). Deletions cut 7 bases from V and 10 bases from J, with 17 bases between. The CDR3 loop is CASFSPTRAYTF. The CDR3 coding sequence is TGTGCCAGCTTCTCCCCGACACGCGCCTACACCTTC.

CDR3 sequence (DNA): TGTGCCAGCAGTTACGAAGCAGGGTGGAGCACTGAAGCTTTCTTT. It codes for CASSYEAGWSTEAFF. The chain is built from TRBV6-5 and TRBJ1-1; D is possibly TRBD1 (5 bases). Per germline, CDR1 MNHEY and CDR2 SVGAGI. This CDR3 has 15 amino acids. V dropped 2 bases and J dropped 4 bases, with 14 bases sitting between them.

The chain combines TRBV4-3 with TRBJ2-3; D ambiguous. The germline V gene has CDR1 LGHNA and CDR2 YSLEER. This CDR3 contains 15 residues. V dropped 1 base and J dropped 1 base, with 9 bases sitting between them. Here the CDR3 reads CASSQVLERTDTQYF. The CDR3 DNA is TGCGCCAGCAGCCAAGTTTTAGAGCGCACAGATACGCAGTATTTT.

This chain connects TRBV28 to TRBJ2-7, with unresolved D. The germline gives CDR1 MDHEN, CDR2 SYDVKM. Trimming cost V 5 bases and J 3 bases, with 26 bases left between them. This CDR3 comprises 18 residues. In DNA form, the CDR3 reads TGTGCCAGCAGTCTCACCCGGGCCTCCGTTAGGGCCCTCTACGAGCAGTACTTC. It codes for CASSLTRASVRALYEQYF.

This rearrangement joins TRBV19 to TRBJ2-2, with D possibly being TRBD2 (5 bases). In germline, CDR1 is LNHDA, CDR2 SQIVND (reference sequence). V dropped 1 base and J dropped 1 base, with 13 bases sitting between them. The CDR3 has 17 residues. CDR3 DNA sequence: TGTGCCAGTAGTATAGTCGGGGTGATGGGGAACACCGGGGAGCTGTTTTTT. It is translated as CASSIVGVMGNTGELFF.

The chain employs TRBV27 and TRBJ1-1, with TRBD1 as a possible D gene (5 bases). This CDR3 is built from 12 residues. V was shortened by 5 bases and J by 11 bases, with 15 bases between the two germline ends. Per the germline V gene, CDR1 is MNHEY and CDR2 is SMNVEV (reference sequence). The CDR3 is CASSGKGRVAFF. CDR3 nucleotide sequence: TGTGCCAGCAGTGGGAAGGGGCGGGTGGCTTTCTTT.

The chain uses TRBV13 and TRBJ2-3; possibly TRBD2 for D (6 bases). Germline CDR1 and CDR2: PRHDT and FYEKMQ (reference sequence). CDR3 length: 16 residues. V gave up 1 base and J gave up 0 bases, with 11 bases separating them. DNA of the CDR3: TGTGCCAGCAGCTTAGACGTCGGGAGAAGCACAGATACGCAGTATTTT. Its translation: CASSLDVGRSTDTQYF.